The clone carrying this T cell receptor (beta chain) was detected many times. What it binds is not known. The record originates from a study of CD8+CD57+ T cells in acquired aplastic anemia. The wider study: Quantities of DNA derived from sorted CD4+ and CD8+ cells averaged approximately 3.3 ug.

The study, taken as a whole, reports: Found in both controls and patients were almost 30 CD8+ CDR3 sequences.

The V gene's germline CDR1 is SGHRS and CDR2 YFSETQ. CDR3 length: 15 residues. Deletions cut 0 bases from V and 0 bases from J, with 8 bases between. TCR beta VDJ and CDR3 profiles were obtained from a genomic DNA template. Via MiXCR, TCRdb re-called the reads, giving one row per CDR3 protein. This table has hundreds of thousands of distinct CDR3 sequences, roughly 53% appearing once. Previously, flow cytometry had revealed CD8+CD57+ cell expansion in the patients chosen for sequencing. The patients all had a severe acquired aplastic anemia diagnosis. Blood sampling was performed on the patients, and none of them had received therapy by then.

The clonotype comes from a human donor with aplastic anemia. J is TRBJ2-3 and V is TRBV5-1, with a weak D call TRBD2 (5 bases). Sequencing was carried out using sorted CD4+, CD8+, or CD8+CD57+ T cells (not recorded which) from PBMCs. CDR3 nucleotide sequence: TGCGCCAGCAGCTTGGCTTGGACTAGCACAGATACGCAGTATTTT. Amino acids: CASSLAWTSTDTQYF. The entire variable domain, with the rest obtained from reference TRBV5-1 and TRBJ2-3, is as follows: KAGVTQTPRYLIKTRGQQVTLSCSPISGHRSVSWYQQTPGQGLQFLFEYFSETQRNKGNFPGRFSGRQFSNSRSEMNVSTLELGDSALYLCASSLAWTSTDTQYFGPGTRLTVL.